The clone carrying this TCR beta chain was seen many times. Antigen unknown. Since it is a stray read in a library aimed at alpha chains, this beta chain has a size that is not meaningful. This sample stems from a study of spatial heterogeneity in lung cancer. On each TCR cDNA molecule, a unique molecular identifier was present. Each CDR3 protein is one row after TCRdb ran MiXCR on the 5' RACE reads. The top ten hold roughly a fifth of the sample, which has over 6,500 distinct CDR3 sequences, around 13% seen once. The time point denotes: sample taken at primary tumor resection. Whole RNA, isolated from tumor, nontumor lung or frozen PBMC, was sequenced without prior sorting. V was clipped by 9 bases and J by 0 bases, with 16 bases between them. Germline assignment: CDR1 MGHDK and CDR2 SYGVNS. There are 15 residues in the CDR3. Study results and limitations: The study found that ubiquitous and regional expanded TCR counts tracked ubiquitous and regional nonsynonymous mutations, respectively. Within tumors, counts of expanded alpha and beta TCRs tracked tumor mutation counts.

The receptor was isolated from a male donor with early-stage non-small cell lung cancer. This sample comprised lung tumor tissue, obtained at surgery. The V gene is TRBV25-1, the J gene TRBJ2-3, with D possibly TRBD2 on 5 matching bases. The CDR3 here is CARAWRASSTDTQYF. The CDR3 DNA reads TGTGCCAGGGCCTGGCGGGCGTCTAGCACAGATACGCAGTATTTT.